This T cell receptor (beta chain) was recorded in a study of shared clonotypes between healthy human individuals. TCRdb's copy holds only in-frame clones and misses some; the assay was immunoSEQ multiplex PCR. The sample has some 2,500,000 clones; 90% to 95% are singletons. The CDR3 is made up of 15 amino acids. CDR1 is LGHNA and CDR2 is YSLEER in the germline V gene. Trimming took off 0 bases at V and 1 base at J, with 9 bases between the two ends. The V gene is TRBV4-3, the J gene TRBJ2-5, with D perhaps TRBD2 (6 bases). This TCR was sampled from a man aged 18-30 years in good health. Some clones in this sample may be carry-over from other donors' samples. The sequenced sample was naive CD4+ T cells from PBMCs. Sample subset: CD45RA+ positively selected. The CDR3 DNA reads TGCGCCAGCAGCCAAGATGGGAGGTTCCAAGAGACCCAGTACTTC. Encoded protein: CASSQDGRFQETQYF.